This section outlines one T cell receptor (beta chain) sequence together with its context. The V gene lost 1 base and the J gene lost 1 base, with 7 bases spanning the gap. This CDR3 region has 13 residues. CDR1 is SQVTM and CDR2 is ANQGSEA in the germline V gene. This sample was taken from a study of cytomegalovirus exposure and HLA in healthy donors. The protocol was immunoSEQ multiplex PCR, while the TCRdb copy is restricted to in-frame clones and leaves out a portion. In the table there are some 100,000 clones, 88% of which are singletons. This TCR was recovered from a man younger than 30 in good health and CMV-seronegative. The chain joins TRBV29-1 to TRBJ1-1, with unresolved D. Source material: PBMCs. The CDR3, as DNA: TGCAGCGTTGAAGTTTCGTGGAACACTGAAGCTTTCTTT. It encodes CSVEVSWNTEAFF.